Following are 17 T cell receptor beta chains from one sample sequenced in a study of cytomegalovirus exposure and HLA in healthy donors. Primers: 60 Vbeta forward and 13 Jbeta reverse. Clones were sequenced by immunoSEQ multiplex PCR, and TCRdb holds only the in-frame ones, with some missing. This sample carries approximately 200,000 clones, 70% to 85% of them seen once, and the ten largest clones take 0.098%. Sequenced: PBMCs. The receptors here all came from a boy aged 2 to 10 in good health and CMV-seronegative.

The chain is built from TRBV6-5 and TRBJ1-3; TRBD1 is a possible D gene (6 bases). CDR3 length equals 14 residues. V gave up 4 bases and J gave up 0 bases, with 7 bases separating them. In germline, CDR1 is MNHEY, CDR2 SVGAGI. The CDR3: CASSSGHSGNTIYF. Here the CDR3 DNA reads TGTGCCAGCAGTTCGGGACACTCTGGAAACACCATATATTTT.

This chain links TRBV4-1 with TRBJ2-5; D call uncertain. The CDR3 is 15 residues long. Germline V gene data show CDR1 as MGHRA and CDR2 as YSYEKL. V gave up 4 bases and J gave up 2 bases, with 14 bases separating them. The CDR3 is CASSPRGGNQETQYF. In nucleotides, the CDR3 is TGCGCCAGCAGCCCCCGAGGCGGAAATCAAGAGACCCAGTACTTC.

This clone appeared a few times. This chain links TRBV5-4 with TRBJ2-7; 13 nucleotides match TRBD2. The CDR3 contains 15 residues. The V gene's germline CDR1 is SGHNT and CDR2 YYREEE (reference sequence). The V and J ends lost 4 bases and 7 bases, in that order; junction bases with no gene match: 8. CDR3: CASSPTSGGAGEQYF. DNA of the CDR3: TGTGCCAGCAGCCCCACTAGCGGGGGGGCGGGAGAGCAGTACTTC.

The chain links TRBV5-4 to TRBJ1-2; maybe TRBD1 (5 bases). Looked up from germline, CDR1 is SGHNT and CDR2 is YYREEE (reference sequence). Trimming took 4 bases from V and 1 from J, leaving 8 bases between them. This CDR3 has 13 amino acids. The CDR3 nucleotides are TGTGCCAGCAGCCAGACAGATAACTATGGCTACACCTTC. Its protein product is CASSQTDNYGYTF.

CDR3 loop: CSVPAGGYTF. For the CDR3, the DNA is TGCAGCGTACCCGCAGGGGGCTACACCTTC. J is TRBJ1-2 and V is TRBV29-1, with a possible D match to TRBD1 (5 bases). This CDR3 is 10 amino acids long. Germline CDR1 reads SQVTM; CDR2 reads ANQGSEA. V lost 6 bases and J lost 8, with 10 bases in between.

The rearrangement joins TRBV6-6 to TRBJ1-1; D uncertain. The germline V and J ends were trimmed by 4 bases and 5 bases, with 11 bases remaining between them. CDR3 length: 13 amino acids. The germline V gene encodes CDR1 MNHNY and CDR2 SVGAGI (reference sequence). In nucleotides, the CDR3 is TGTGCCAGCAGTTTAACAGCACAAACTGAAGCTTTCTTT. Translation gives CASSLTAQTEAFF.

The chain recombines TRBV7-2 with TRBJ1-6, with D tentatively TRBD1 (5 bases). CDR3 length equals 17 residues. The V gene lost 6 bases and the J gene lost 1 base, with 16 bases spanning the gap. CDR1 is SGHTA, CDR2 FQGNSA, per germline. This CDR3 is CASSPTEPGSYNSPLHF. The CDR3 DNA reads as TGTGCCAGCAGTCCGACAGAGCCCGGGTCCTATAATTCACCCCTCCACTTT.

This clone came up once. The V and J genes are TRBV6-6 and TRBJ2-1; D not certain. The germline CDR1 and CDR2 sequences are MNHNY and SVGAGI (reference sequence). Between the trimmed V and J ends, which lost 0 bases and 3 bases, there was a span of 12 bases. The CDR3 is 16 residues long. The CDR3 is CASSYSSRLVYNEQFF. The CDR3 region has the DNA TGTGCCAGCAGTTACTCGTCCAGGCTGGTCTACAATGAGCAGTTCTTC.

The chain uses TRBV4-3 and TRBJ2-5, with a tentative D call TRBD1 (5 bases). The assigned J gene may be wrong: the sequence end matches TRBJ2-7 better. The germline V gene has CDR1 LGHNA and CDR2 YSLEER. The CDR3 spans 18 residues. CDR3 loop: CASSRVTGPGMSSYEQYF. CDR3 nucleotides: TGCGCCAGCAGCCGGGTAACGGGTCCAGGGATGAGTTCCTACGAGCAGTACTTC.

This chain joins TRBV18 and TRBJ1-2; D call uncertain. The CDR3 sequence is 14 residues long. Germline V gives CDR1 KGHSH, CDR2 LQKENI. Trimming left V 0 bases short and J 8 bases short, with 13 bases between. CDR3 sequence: CASSPPARRGGYTF. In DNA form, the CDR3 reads TGTGCCAGCTCACCACCGGCACGCCGCGGGGGCTACACCTTC.

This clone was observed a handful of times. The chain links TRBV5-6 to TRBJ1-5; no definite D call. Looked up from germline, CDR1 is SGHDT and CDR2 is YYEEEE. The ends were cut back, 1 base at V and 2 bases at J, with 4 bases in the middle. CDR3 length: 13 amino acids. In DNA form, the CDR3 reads TGTGCCAGCAGCTTGCTAGGCAATCAGCCCCAGCATTTT. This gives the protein CASSLLGNQPQHF.

CDR3 sequence (DNA): TGTGCCAGCAGCCCTACAGGGGGGGATAGGGAGACCCAGTACTTC. Its protein product is CASSPTGGDRETQYF. The chain joins TRBV5-4 to TRBJ2-5; perhaps TRBD1 as D (8 bases). Trimming cost V 4 bases and J 5 bases, with 18 bases left between them. Germline-derived CDR1 and CDR2 are SGHNT and YYREEE (reference sequence). The CDR3 consists of 15 residues.

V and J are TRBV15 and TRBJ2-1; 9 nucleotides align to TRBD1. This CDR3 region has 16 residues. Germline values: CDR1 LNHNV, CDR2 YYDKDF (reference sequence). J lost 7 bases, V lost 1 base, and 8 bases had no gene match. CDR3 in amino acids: CATSRVGGQGRNEQFF. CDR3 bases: TGTGCCACCAGCAGAGTCGGGGGACAGGGTCGGAATGAGCAGTTCTTC.

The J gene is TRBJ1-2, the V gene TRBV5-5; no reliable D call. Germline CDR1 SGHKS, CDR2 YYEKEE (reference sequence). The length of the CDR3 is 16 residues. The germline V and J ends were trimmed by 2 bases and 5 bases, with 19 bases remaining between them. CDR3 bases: TGTGCCAGCAGCTTACGGCGGGTGTCTACCCTATATGGCTACACCTTC. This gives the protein CASSLRRVSTLYGYTF.

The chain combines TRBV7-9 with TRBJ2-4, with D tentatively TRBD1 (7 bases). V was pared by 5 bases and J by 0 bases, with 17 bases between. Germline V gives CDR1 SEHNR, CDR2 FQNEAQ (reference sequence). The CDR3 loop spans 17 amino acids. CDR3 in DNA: TGTGCCAGCAGCCCAGGGGGGTCTCCCGTAGCCAAAAACATTCAGTACTTC. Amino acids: CASSPGGSPVAKNIQYF. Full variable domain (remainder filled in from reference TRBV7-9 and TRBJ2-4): DTGVSQNPRHKITKRGQNVTFRCDPISEHNRLYWYRQTLGQGPEFLTYFQNEAQLEKSRLLSDRFSAERPKGSFSTLEIQRTEQGDSAMYLCASSPGGSPVAKNIQYFGAGTRLSVL.

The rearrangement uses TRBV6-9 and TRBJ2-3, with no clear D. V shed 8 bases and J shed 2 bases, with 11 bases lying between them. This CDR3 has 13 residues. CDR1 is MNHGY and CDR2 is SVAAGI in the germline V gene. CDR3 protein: CASWATHTDTQYF. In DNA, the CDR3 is TGTGCCAGCTGGGCCACACACACAGATACGCAGTATTTT.

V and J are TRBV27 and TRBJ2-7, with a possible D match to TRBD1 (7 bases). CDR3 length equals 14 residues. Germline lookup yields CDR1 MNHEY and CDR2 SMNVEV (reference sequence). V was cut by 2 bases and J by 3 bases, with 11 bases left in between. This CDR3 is CASSLNRGGYEQYF. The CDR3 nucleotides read TGTGCCAGCAGTTTAAACAGGGGAGGCTACGAGCAGTACTTC.